This T cell receptor (beta chain) originates from a study of blood T cell repertoires in COVID-19. Study overall: Samples of COVID-19 (acute and convalescent) were obtained from the United States, Italy and Spain. T cells, B-cell-depleted T cells, or PBMCs provided the cDNA or gDNA that served as material.

Losses at the gene ends were 6 bases for V and 7 bases for J; bases not matched to a gene: 9. The CDR3 has 12 residues. CDR1 is GTSNPN, CDR2 SVGIG, per germline (reference sequence). In its sample, this clone was seen once. Produced via immunoSEQ multiplex PCR; TCRdb's table is partial and in-frame only. Seen here are about 230,000 clones, about 90% observed once, and the top ten hold 10% to 15%. The receptor comes from a woman between 18 and 30 years old who had recovered from COVID-19. The J gene is TRBJ2-7, the V gene TRBV30; 7 bases align to TRBD2. The material sequenced was peripheral blood. This CDR3 is CACPNAAGEQYF. In DNA form, the CDR3 reads TGTGCCTGCCCCAACGCAGCGGGGGAGCAGTACTTC.